These 11 T cell receptor beta chains were sequenced from one sample in a study of blood T cell repertoires in COVID-19 (dated by TCRdb to 2018 to 2021). Library preparation used the immunoSEQ multiplex PCR assay. This immuneACCESS table, as held by TCRdb, lists in-frame sequences with V and J called but not all clones. Of the missing ones, under half trace to an unresolved V gene in checked studies; the others have no known cause. The sample profile shows about 42,000 clones; 86% of them were found once. 59% of the sample is in the top ten clones. The specimen was peripheral blood. The receptors derive from a man aged 65-85 years with acute or convalescent COVID-19.

The V call is TRBV18, the J call TRBJ1-1; 7 nucleotides line up with TRBD1. Per germline, CDR1 KGHSH and CDR2 LQKENI. The length of the CDR3 is 14 residues. V shed 5 bases and J 7 bases; nucleotides not matched to a gene: 10. CDR3 nucleotide sequence: TGTGCCAGCTCAAACGACAGGGCCCTAAGTGAAGCTTTCTTT. It encodes CASSNDRALSEAFF.

The genes are TRBV2 and TRBJ1-4; 8 bases are a match to TRBD1. V gave up 2 bases and J gave up 4 bases; unmatched junction bases: 3. The CDR3 sequence is 15 residues long. Germline V CDR1 and CDR2: SNHLY, FYNNEI. The CDR3 DNA reads as TGTGCCAGCAGTGAACAGGGGGCTTTTAATGAAAAACTGTTTTTT. Protein: CASSEQGAFNEKLFF.

The chain has TRBV28 and TRBJ1-2; D may be TRBD1 (5 bases). The CDR3 runs 14 residues. V lost 7 bases to trimming and J lost 4 bases, with 16 bases between them. Germline CDR1 MDHEN, CDR2 SYDVKM. The CDR3 is CASKIPGTVYGYTF. Here the CDR3 DNA reads TGTGCCAGCAAAATCCCTGGGACTGTCTATGGCTACACCTTC.

The V gene is TRBV2, the J gene TRBJ2-2; D is possibly TRBD1 (5 bases). V was shortened by 9 bases and J by 0 bases, with 14 bases between the two germline ends. This CDR3 is 15 amino acids long. From germline, CDR1 is SNHLY and CDR2 FYNNEI. CDR3 in amino acids: CASTTEAPNTGELFF. CDR3 coding DNA: TGTGCCAGTACGACAGAGGCACCGAACACCGGGGAGCTGTTTTTT. The full variable domain, with the rest looked up from reference TRBV2 and TRBJ2-2, is EPEVTQTPSHQVTQMGQEVILRCVPISNHLYFYWYRQILGQKVEFLVSFYNNEISEKSEIFDDQFSVERPDGSNFTLKIRSTKLEDSAMYFCASTTEAPNTGELFFGEGSRLTVL.

The chain combines TRBV18 with TRBJ1-2, with TRBD1 as a possible D gene (6 bases). Between the trimmed V and J ends, which lost 4 bases and 4 bases, there was a span of 13 bases. Germline V gives CDR1 KGHSH, CDR2 LQKENI. The length of the CDR3 is 14 residues. The CDR3 region is CASSLEDSAYGYTF. The DNA for the CDR3 is TGTGCCAGCTCACTTGAGGACAGTGCCTATGGCTACACCTTC.

The chain couples TRBV19 to TRBJ1-6; D unclear. V lost 0 bases, J lost 7 bases, and 4 bases lay in between. The length of the CDR3 is 13 residues. The germline CDR1 and CDR2 sequences are LNHDA and SQIVND (reference sequence). The CDR3 DNA is TGTGCCAGTAGTATAGACGGGAATTCACCCCTCCACTTT. Amino acids: CASSIDGNSPLHF.

The V and J genes are TRBV27 and TRBJ2-1, with D perhaps TRBD2 (6 bases). V shed 6 bases and J shed 2 bases, with 11 bases lying between them. This CDR3 is 14 amino acids long. Germline V CDR1 and CDR2: MNHEY, SMNVEV (reference sequence). The CDR3 coding sequence is TGTGCCAGCAGCCCGGGAGTCCCCTACAATGAGCAGTTCTTC. Encoded protein: CASSPGVPYNEQFF.

The V and J genes are TRBV5-8 and TRBJ1-5, with D uncertain. Germline CDR1 is SGHTS and CDR2 is YDEGEE. There are 14 residues in the CDR3. V was trimmed by 3 bases and J by 7 bases, leaving 14 bases between them. Here the CDR3 reads CASSSPPGGQPQHF. DNA of the CDR3: TGTGCCAGCAGCTCCCCCCCGGGAGGACAGCCCCAGCATTTT.

This chain uses TRBV2 with TRBJ1-2, with no clear D. This CDR3 has 12 amino acids. Germline V gives CDR1 SNHLY, CDR2 FYNNEI. V was pared by 5 bases and J by 6 bases, with 10 bases between. The DNA of the CDR3 is TGTGCCAGCAGTCCCCCAGTTCATGGCTACACCTTC. Encoded protein: CASSPPVHGYTF.

The chain has TRBV28 and TRBJ1-3, with 7 bases fitting TRBD1. Germline CDR1 reads MDHEN; CDR2 reads SYDVKM. V lost 6 bases to trimming and J lost 0 bases; unmatched junction nucleotides: 2. The CDR3 has 14 residues. CDR3 sequence (DNA): TGTGCCAGCAGGCGACAGGGCTCTGGAAACACCATATATTTT. This sequence encodes CASRRQGSGNTIYF.

The chain joins TRBV4-3 to TRBJ2-5; possibly TRBD2 for D (6 bases). Between the trimmed V and J ends, which lost 0 bases and 5 bases, there was a span of 10 bases. Looked up from germline, CDR1 is LGHNA and CDR2 is YSLEER. The CDR3 runs 14 residues. The CDR3 coding sequence is TGCGCCAGCAGCCAAGATCACGGGGGTGAGACCCAGTACTTC. This encodes CASSQDHGGETQYF.